The 14 T cell receptor beta chains presented below share a single source sample, sequenced in a study of beta chain features in type 1 diabetes. Since all of the isolated RNA was reverse transcribed, expressed TCRB transcripts were what got sequenced. The assay was immunoSEQ multiplex PCR, and TCRdb's table has in-frame clones only and misses some. The sample includes 300,000 to 350,000 clones, approximately 8% of them seen just once. The sequenced sample was central memory CD4+ T cells from blood. Receptors originate from a woman aged 18-29 years in good health.

This clone was seen repeatedly, ten times or more. The chain employs TRBV6-4 and TRBJ2-7; 8 bases match TRBD2. Germline CDR1 MRHNA, CDR2 SNTAGT. The length of the CDR3 is 13 residues. Trimming took 6 bases from V and 11 from J; bases not matched to a gene: 12. CDR3 protein: CASRSGRNGGEYF. The CDR3 DNA reads as TGTGCCAGCAGAAGCGGGCGAAACGGGGGGGAGTACTTC.

The table lists this clone with a few counts. This sequence joins TRBV6-1 and TRBJ1-2; possible D gene TRBD1, 6 bases. CDR1 MNHNS and CDR2 SASEGT come from the germline V gene. Trimming took 6 bases from V and 4 from J, leaving 12 bases between them. CDR3 size: 13 residues. The CDR3 here is CASSTGGAYGYTF. CDR3 DNA: TGTGCCAGCAGCACGGGGGGCGCCTATGGCTACACCTTC.

The chain links TRBV4-3 to TRBJ2-2; no definite D call. This CDR3 is 13 amino acids long. CDR1 LGHNA and CDR2 YSLEER come from the germline V gene. Trimming removed 0 bases from V and 8 bases from J, with 7 bases in between. This chain's CDR3 is CASSQDFKGELFF. The CDR3 DNA reads as TGCGCCAGCAGCCAAGATTTCAAGGGGGAGCTGTTTTTT.

As concerns this clone: The identical CDR3 is also encoded by other nucleotide sequences in the sample. V and J are TRBV19 and TRBJ1-5; D perhaps matches TRBD1 (6 bases). The germline V gene has CDR1 LNHDA and CDR2 SQIVND (reference sequence). The CDR3 length is 14 residues. V dropped 3 bases and J dropped 2 bases, with 8 bases sitting between them. The CDR3 DNA follows: TGTGCCAGTAGTATTTCAGGGGGCAATCAGCCCCAGCATTTT. Protein product: CASSISGGNQPQHF.

The chain employs TRBV7-9 and TRBJ2-2; D is possibly TRBD2 (5 bases). The CDR3 runs 17 residues. The ends were cut back, 5 bases at V and 1 base at J, with 17 bases in the middle. Germline CDR1 reads SEHNR; CDR2 reads FQNEAQ (reference sequence). CDR3 residues: CASSRQRAAENTGELFF. The CDR3 region has the DNA TGTGCCAGCAGCCGACAAAGGGCAGCGGAGAACACCGGGGAGCTGTTTTTT.

This clone appeared a few times. The chain has TRBV29-1 and TRBJ2-3; no definite D call. V lost 3 bases and J lost 6, with 7 bases in between. Per the germline V gene, CDR1 is SQVTM and CDR2 is ANQGSEA. The CDR3 has 11 amino acids. CDR3 DNA: TGCAGCGTTGAGGATTTCGATACGCAGTATTTT. This gives the protein CSVEDFDTQYF.

This clone was observed a few times. The rearrangement uses TRBV29-1 and TRBJ1-4; D possibly corresponds to TRBD1 (5 bases). Germline assignment: CDR1 SQVTM and CDR2 ANQGSEA. The V and J ends lost 6 bases and 0 bases respectively, with 11 bases between them. The length of the CDR3 is 14 residues. CDR3 sequence reads: CSVAGTTTNEKLFF. The CDR3 coding sequence is TGCAGCGTAGCCGGGACCACAACTAATGAAAAACTGTTTTTT.

This clone was counted a few times. The chain combines TRBV9 with TRBJ2-1; 11 bases fit TRBD2. CDR1 and CDR2 from the germline V gene are SGDLS and YYNGEE. The CDR3 is 18 amino acids. After removal of 4 bases from V and 6 bases from J, the junction contained 15 bases not matched to a gene. The CDR3 is CASSPRVAGGPSFNEQFF. The CDR3 region has the DNA TGTGCCAGCAGCCCCCGGGTAGCGGGAGGGCCTTCTTTCAATGAGCAGTTCTTC.

This chain joins TRBV10-3 and TRBJ1-5; D unclear. Germline lookup yields CDR1 ENHRY and CDR2 SYGVKD. This CDR3 is built from 17 residues. The V end lost 0 bases, the J end lost 0 bases, and 12 bases lay between the germline ends. The CDR3 nucleotides are TGTGCCATCAGTGAGTCGACCCCCGTAAATAGCAATCAGCCCCAGCATTTT. Translated: CAISESTPVNSNQPQHF.

The rearrangement uses TRBV7-2 and TRBJ1-2; D gene unclear. Per germline, CDR1 SGHTA and CDR2 FQGNSA. Trimming pared 3 bases from V and 8 bases from J, leaving 13 bases between. CDR3 length: 13 residues. The CDR3, as DNA: TGTGCCAGCAGCTTGGAGGCCTCGGGAGGCTACACCTTC. This gives the protein CASSLEASGGYTF.

This clone was picked up a small number of times. The rearrangement uses TRBV4-2 and TRBJ2-4, with 10 bases that match TRBD2. Germline CDR1 and CDR2: LGHNA and YNFKEQ. This CDR3 contains 17 residues. V shed 1 base and J 2 bases; nucleotides not matched to a gene: 5. DNA of the CDR3: TGTGCCAGCAGCCAAGTGTTAGCGGGAGGTTCCAAAAACATTCAGTACTTC. This codes for CASSQVLAGGSKNIQYF.

This clone was counted many times. In DNA, the CDR3 is TGTGCCAGCAGCCAAGATTTCGGCCTGGACATTCAGTACTTC. Its protein is CASSQDFGLDIQYF. V gene TRBV4-2 combines with J gene TRBJ2-4, with unresolved D. CDR1 and CDR2 (germline): LGHNA, YNFKEQ. Trimming took 0 bases from V and 8 from J, leaving 11 bases between them. This CDR3 spans 14 amino acids.

This clone appeared a few times. This chain uses TRBV7-6 with TRBJ2-5; no reliable D call. The germline V gene encodes CDR1 SGHVS and CDR2 FNYEAQ. The CDR3 spans 13 residues. Trimming took off 5 bases at V and 2 bases at J, with 9 bases between the two ends. CDR3 sequence reads: CASSRPDQETQYF. CDR3 nucleotides: TGTGCCAGCAGCCGTCCAGATCAAGAGACCCAGTACTTC.

This clone appeared a few times. V gene TRBV5-4 combines with J gene TRBJ2-1; no reliable D call. The CDR3 has 12 residues. Trimming removed 4 bases from V and 10 bases from J, with 12 bases in between. Germline V gene data show CDR1 as SGHNT and CDR2 as YYREEE (reference sequence). CDR3 DNA sequence: TGTGCCAGCAGCACCTTGGTCGAAGAGCAGTTCTTC. As protein: CASSTLVEEQFF.